The TCR beta chain under discussion was sequenced for a study of shared clonotypes between healthy human individuals. Study observations and caveats: Generally, naive subsets came out with larger estimated richness than memory subsets.

Cells designated naive CD8 were CD45RO-negative and were positively selected for CCR7, with terminally differentiated effector memory CD45RA+ cells excluded. Genomic DNA (from each subset) was split evenly across several immunoSEQ plates. Template for every sorted-subset replicate PCR totaled approximately 0.2 ug DNA, tens of thousands of T cell genomes. Repertoires were generated with immunoSEQ multiplex PCR, while TCRdb's copy carries only in-frame clones and drops some. Of around 2.1 million clones detected, more than 85% appear once; the ten largest clones hold about 1.8%. As concerns this clone: Its antigen is still unknown.

The CDR3 contains 14 residues. Germline assignment: CDR1 MNHEY and CDR2 SVGAGI. With 6 bases removed from V and 0 bases from J, the gap between germline ends came to 9 bases. The source is a man aged 18-30 years in good health. Some clones in this sample may be carry-over from other donors' samples. The chain carries TRBV6-5 and TRBJ2-4; D unclear. The source material was naive CD8+ T cells from PBMCs. CDR3 nucleotides: TGTGCCAGCAGAAATCTCGAAGCCAAAAACATTCAGTACTTC. This codes for CASRNLEAKNIQYF.